The 5 T cell receptor beta chains below were found in one sample sequenced in a study of OX40 agonist ivuxolimab in advanced cancers. Libraries were prepared by immunoSEQ multiplex PCR; TCRdb keeps only in-frame clonotypes and omits some of them. The sample records about 36,000 clones, approximately 80% being singletons. The sequenced sample was CD4+ or CD8+ T cells sorted from blood, obtained in a trial of the OX40 agonist ivuxolimab. These receptors all come from an adult with an advanced solid tumor such as melanoma, head and neck, liver or kidney cancer.

The rearrangement uses TRBV9 and TRBJ2-7; D tentatively fits TRBD1 or TRBD2 (6 bases each). V lost 0 bases, J lost 2 bases, and 9 bases lay in between. This CDR3 contains 14 residues. Germline V lookup: CDR1 SGDLS, CDR2 YYNGEE. The CDR3 loop reads CASSVDREAYEQYF. The CDR3 coding sequence is TGTGCCAGCAGCGTAGACAGGGAGGCCTACGAGCAGTACTTC. Full variable domain (missing parts from reference TRBV9 and TRBJ2-7): DSGVTQTPKHLITATGQRVTLRCSPRSGDLSVYWYQQSLDQGLQFLIQYYNGEERAKGNILERFSAQQFPDLHSELNLSSLELGDSALYFCASSVDREAYEQYFGPGTRLTVT.

The chain employs TRBV4-2 and TRBJ2-7; TRBD1 might be the D (6 bases). The germline CDR1 and CDR2 sequences are LGHNA and YNFKEQ. V was clipped by 1 base and J by 0 bases, with 10 bases between them. This CDR3 has 15 amino acids. The CDR3 loop reads CASSQALDSSYEQYF. The CDR3 DNA follows: TGTGCCAGCAGCCAAGCACTGGACAGCTCCTACGAGCAGTACTTC.

The chain uses TRBV7-8 and TRBJ1-4; D possibly corresponds to TRBD1 (6 bases). The CDR3 totals 15 residues. The V gene's germline CDR1 is SGHVS and CDR2 FQNEAQ. The V end lost 2 bases, the J end lost 3 bases, and 10 bases lay between the germline ends. The CDR3 loop reads CASSLRGRANEKLFF. DNA for the CDR3: TGTGCCAGCAGCTTACGGGGGCGAGCTAATGAAAAACTGTTTTTT.

This clone was found a few times. The genes are TRBV6-6 and TRBJ1-5; no definite D call. Germline V gives CDR1 MNHNY, CDR2 SVGAGI (reference sequence). This CDR3 contains 14 residues. V lost 2 bases and J 1 base, leaving 6 bases between the germline ends. The CDR3 nucleotides read TGTGCCAGCAGTTACCTGAGGAGCAATCAGCCCCAGCATTTT. It is translated as CASSYLRSNQPQHF.

V and J are TRBV7-9 and TRBJ1-1; 9 bases align to TRBD1. V shed 5 bases and J 7 bases; nucleotides not matched to a gene: 8. Germline V lookup: CDR1 SEHNR, CDR2 FQNEAQ (reference sequence). The CDR3 extends over 14 amino acids. The CDR3 DNA is TGTGCCAGCAGCCCTCGACAGGGACAGGGTGAAGCTTTCTTT. It is translated as CASSPRQGQGEAFF.